The 22 T cell receptor beta chains below all came from one sample that was sequenced in a study of CD8 T cells in ankylosing spondylitis. Using its own MiXCR run on the 5' RACE reads, TCRdb lists one record per CDR3 protein. The data show 240,000 or so distinct CDR3 sequences, with roughly a tenth seen just once and 6% to 8% held by the top ten. The sequencing input was blood, either unsorted or a sorted T cell fraction (not recorded which). The origin of the receptors is a male donor with ankylosing spondylitis or in good health (not recorded which).

This clonotype has at least ten counts. V usage is TRBV29-1 and J usage is TRBJ1-1; D possibly corresponds to TRBD1 (6 bases). CDR1 and CDR2 (germline): SQVTM, ANQGSEA. This CDR3 is built from 11 residues. The V gene lost 4 bases and the J gene lost 6 bases, with 9 bases spanning the gap. The CDR3 loop reads CSVGYRAEAFF. CDR3 DNA sequence: TGCAGCGTTGGGTACAGGGCTGAAGCTTTCTTT. The full variable domain, in which reference TRBV29-1 and TRBJ1-1 provide the parts outside the CDR3, is SAVISQKPSRDICQRGTSLTIQCQVDSQVTMMFWYRQQPGQSLTLIATANQGSEATYESGFVIDKFPISRPNLTFSTLTVSNMSPEDSSIYLCSVGYRAEAFFGQGTRLTVV.

This clonotype was counted many times. The chain combines TRBV5-8 with TRBJ2-3, with 14 bases fitting TRBD2. Trimming cost V 3 bases and J 0 bases; bases outside gene matches: 3. The germline V gene has CDR1 SGHTS and CDR2 YDEGEE. The CDR3 has 17 amino acids. In DNA form, the CDR3 reads TGTGCCAGCAGCTCGGGACTAGCGGGGGCTAGCACAGATACGCAGTATTTT. As protein: CASSSGLAGASTDTQYF.

This clonotype was observed at least ten times. The chain is built from TRBV9 and TRBJ2-7; D might be TRBD1 (6 bases). This CDR3 is built from 14 residues. CDR1 is SGDLS, CDR2 YYNGEE, per germline. Trimming removed 4 bases from V and 0 bases from J, with 11 bases in between. This CDR3 is CASSPGQASYEQYF. CDR3 DNA sequence: TGTGCCAGCAGCCCGGGACAAGCCTCCTACGAGCAGTACTTC.

The chain uses TRBV7-2 and TRBJ2-5, with D perhaps TRBD2 (6 bases). Trimming removed 2 bases at V and 5 bases at J, with 12 bases between. From germline, CDR1 is SGHTA and CDR2 FQGNSA. This CDR3 spans 14 amino acids. The CDR3 spells CASSLRLVLETQYF. CDR3 sequence (DNA): TGTGCCAGCAGCTTAAGACTAGTTCTCGAGACCCAGTACTTC.

This clonotype has a count of ten or more. The rearrangement uses TRBV6-1 and TRBJ2-7; 8 bases are a match to TRBD1. Germline values: CDR1 MNHNS, CDR2 SASEGT. Trimming at V came to 3 bases and at J to 3 bases, leaving 7 bases not matched to a gene. This CDR3 has 15 residues. The CDR3 is CASSETRQGSYEQYF. In DNA form, the CDR3 reads TGTGCCAGCAGTGAGACCCGACAGGGGAGCTACGAGCAGTACTTC.

This clonotype was recorded at least ten times. The V and J genes are TRBV5-1 and TRBJ2-1; 8 bases fit TRBD2. Germline CDR1 reads SGHRS; CDR2 reads YFSETQ. The V segment lost 1 base and the J segment 8 bases; nucleotides outside the gene matches: 11. This CDR3 contains 16 residues. The CDR3 nucleotides read TGCGCCAGCAGCTTGAAGAGAAATAGCGGGGCCGATGAGCAGTTCTTC. Translation: CASSLKRNSGADEQFF.

This clonotype showed up many times. This chain connects TRBV7-8 to TRBJ2-2; TRBD1 aligns across 7 bases. CDR1 is SGHVS, CDR2 FQNEAQ, per germline. Trimming cost V 5 bases and J 3 bases; bases outside gene matches: 9. CDR3 length: 16 residues. CDR3 sequence: CASSHRGGRDTGELFF. The CDR3 DNA reads as TGTGCCAGCAGCCACAGAGGGGGCCGGGACACCGGGGAGCTGTTTTTT.

The table lists this clonotype with a few counts. V usage is TRBV4-2 and J usage is TRBJ1-2; the D gene is possibly TRBD1 (5 bases). The germline V gene has CDR1 LGHNA and CDR2 YNFKEQ. The V and J ends lost 2 bases and 5 bases respectively, with 15 bases between them. CDR3 length equals 15 residues. For the CDR3, the DNA is TGTGCCAGCAGCCAAACCCTTGGGGGAGAATATGGCTACACCTTC. Translated, it gives CASSQTLGGEYGYTF.

The gene calls are TRBV7-9 and TRBJ1-1; no reliable D call. Germline V gives CDR1 SEHNR, CDR2 FQNEAQ (reference sequence). The CDR3 loop spans 10 amino acids. With 1 base removed from V and 10 bases from J, the gap between germline ends came to 4 bases. The CDR3: CASSLGRAFF. CDR3 nucleotide sequence: TGTGCCAGCAGCTTAGGGCGAGCTTTCTTT.

This clonotype was detected ten times or more. The chain recombines TRBV3-1 with TRBJ1-5, with D perhaps matching TRBD1 (5 bases). CDR1 LGHDT and CDR2 YNNKEL come from the germline V gene (reference sequence). The CDR3 has 14 amino acids. Trimming shortened V by 1 base and J by 3 bases, and 7 bases separated the two germline ends. The CDR3 protein is CASSQGGVNQPQHF. CDR3 nucleotides: TGTGCCAGCAGCCAAGGGGGGGTCAATCAGCCCCAGCATTTT.

The table lists this clonotype with a few counts. The rearrangement links TRBV11-2 to TRBJ2-2; the D gene is possibly TRBD1 (5 bases). V was pared by 6 bases and J by 6 bases, with 17 bases between. This CDR3 has 15 residues. Per germline, CDR1 SGHAT and CDR2 FQNNGV. The CDR3 nucleotides are TGTGCCAGCAGGAGTCTGCAGGGAAAGGCCGGGGAGCTGTTTTTT. Translation gives CASRSLQGKAGELFF.

This clonotype was counted between two and nine times. The chain links TRBV7-9 to TRBJ1-3; D is ambiguous. Trimming took off 6 bases at V and 0 bases at J, with 12 bases between the two ends. The germline V gene has CDR1 SEHNR and CDR2 FQNEAQ (reference sequence). The CDR3 is made up of 15 amino acids. This CDR3 is CASRSDVPSGNTIYF. In nucleotides, the CDR3 is TGTGCCAGCAGATCCGATGTTCCCTCTGGAAACACCATATATTTT.

The CDR3 loop reads CASSALGVNYGYTF. DNA for the CDR3: TGTGCCAGCAGCGCTCTAGGGGTAAACTATGGCTACACCTTC. The chain is built from TRBV7-6 and TRBJ1-2, with TRBD1 as a possible D gene (5 bases). Trimming stripped 5 bases from V and 2 bases from J, with 12 bases between. The CDR3 spans 14 residues. Per germline, CDR1 SGHVS and CDR2 FNYEAQ.

The J gene is TRBJ2-7, the V gene TRBV7-8; D is possibly TRBD1 or TRBD2 (5 bases each). The CDR3 is 13 amino acids. Trimming removed 2 bases from V and 9 bases from J, with 14 bases in between. CDR1 SGHVS and CDR2 FQNEAQ come from the germline V gene. CDR3 DNA: TGTGCCAGCAGCTTATCTTCTGGGACGTGGCAGTACTTC. This sequence encodes CASSLSSGTWQYF.

Concerning this clonotype itself: Its ends do not fully match the called genes, so a read error is possible. The gene calls are TRBV28 and TRBJ2-4; the D gene is possibly TRBD2 (5 bases). Germline lookup yields CDR1 MDHEN and CDR2 SYDVKM. The CDR3 consists of 14 residues. The CDR3, as DNA: TGTGACAGCAGTTTGGGCGGGGCCAAAAACATTCAGTACTTC. This encodes CDSSLGGAKNIQYF.

This clonotype was counted many times. The V gene is TRBV5-6, the J gene TRBJ2-1; the D gene is possibly TRBD1 (5 bases). V gave up 4 bases and J gave up 5 bases, with 13 bases separating them. Germline assignment: CDR1 SGHDT and CDR2 YYEEEE. The CDR3 covers 14 residues. CDR3 sequence reads: CASSGRQIHNEQFF. For the CDR3, the DNA is TGTGCCAGCAGCGGCAGACAGATTCACAATGAGCAGTTCTTC.

Ten or more counts support this clonotype. The chain recombines TRBV29-1 with TRBJ2-1; 10 nucleotides match TRBD2. From germline, CDR1 is SQVTM and CDR2 ANQGSEA. This CDR3 is built from 15 residues. V gave up 1 base and J gave up 6 bases; unmatched junction bases: 6. DNA for the CDR3: TGCAGCGTTGAAGCGGCTAGCGGGAGCATCAATGAGCAGTTCTTC. Residues: CSVEAASGSINEQFF.

This clonotype was recorded many times. J is TRBJ2-1 and V is TRBV20-1, with 8 bases matching TRBD2. Germline-derived CDR1 and CDR2 are DFQATT and SNEGSKA (reference sequence). This CDR3 contains 14 residues. Trimming at V came to 6 bases and at J to 5 bases, leaving 9 bases not matched to a gene. The CDR3 region has the DNA TGCAGTGCCCCATATCGCGGGGGGCACAATGAGCAGTTCTTC. As protein: CSAPYRGGHNEQFF.

At least ten counts were recorded for this clonotype. The gene calls are TRBV20-1 and TRBJ2-5; D unresolved. V was shortened by 5 bases and J by 5 bases, with 18 bases between the two germline ends. Looked up from germline, CDR1 is DFQATT and CDR2 is SNEGSKA (reference sequence). The CDR3 is 14 amino acids. The CDR3 coding sequence is TGCAGTGCTCCCACCTTGTTCGGACCCGAGACCCAGTACTTC. It is translated as CSAPTLFGPETQYF.

CDR3 coding DNA: TGTGCCAGCAGTGGACAGGGAAGCTACGAGCAGTACTTC. Amino acids: CASSGQGSYEQYF. This chain links TRBV12-3 or TRBV12-4 with TRBJ2-7, with TRBD1 matching over 8 bases. The CDR3 consists of 13 residues. V was pared by 5 bases and J by 3 bases, with 3 bases of the junction left unmatched.

In this sample, this clonotype turned up many times. V and J are TRBV12-3 or TRBV12-4 and TRBJ2-7, with 9 bases fitting TRBD1. This CDR3 spans 14 amino acids. V lost 7 bases and J lost 6; bases outside the gene matches: 10. This CDR3 reads CASMMDRGRGEQYF. The DNA of the CDR3 is TGTGCCAGCATGATGGACAGGGGAAGGGGCGAGCAGTACTTC.

V gene TRBV3-1 combines with J gene TRBJ2-1; tentatively, D is TRBD1 or TRBD2 (6 bases each). This CDR3 region has 13 residues. V lost 5 bases, J lost 6 bases, and 11 bases lay in between. Germline CDR1 is LGHDT and CDR2 is YNNKEL (reference sequence). CDR3: CASSYGGGNEQFF. The CDR3 DNA sequence: TGTGCCAGCAGCTACGGGGGCGGCAATGAGCAGTTCTTC.